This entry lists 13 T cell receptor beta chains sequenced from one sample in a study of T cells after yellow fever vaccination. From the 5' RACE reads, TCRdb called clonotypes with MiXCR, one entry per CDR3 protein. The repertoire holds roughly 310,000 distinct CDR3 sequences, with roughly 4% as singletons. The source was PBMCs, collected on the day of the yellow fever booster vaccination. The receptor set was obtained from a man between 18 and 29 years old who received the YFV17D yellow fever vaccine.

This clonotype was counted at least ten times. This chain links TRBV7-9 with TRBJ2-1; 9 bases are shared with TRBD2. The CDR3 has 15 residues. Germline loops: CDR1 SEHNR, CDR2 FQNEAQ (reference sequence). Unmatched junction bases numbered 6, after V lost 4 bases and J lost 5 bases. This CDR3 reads CASSSLAGRNNEQFF. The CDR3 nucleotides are TGTGCCAGCAGCTCCCTAGCGGGGAGGAACAATGAGCAGTTCTTC.

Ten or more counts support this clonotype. The CDR3 DNA follows: TGCAGCGGCGAGACAGTGAACACTGAAGCTTTCTTT. Its protein product is CSGETVNTEAFF. The chain uses TRBV29-1 and TRBJ1-1; perhaps TRBD1 as D (5 bases). Germline V CDR1 and CDR2: SQVTM, ANQGSEA. Trimming shortened V by 7 bases and J by 0 bases, and 9 bases separated the two germline ends. The CDR3 runs to 12 residues. The variable domain in full, completed from reference TRBV29-1 and TRBJ1-1, reads SAVISQKPSRDICQRGTSLTIQCQVDSQVTMMFWYRQQPGQSLTLIATANQGSEATYESGFVIDKFPISRPNLTFSTLTVSNMSPEDSSIYLCSGETVNTEAFFGQGTRLTVV.

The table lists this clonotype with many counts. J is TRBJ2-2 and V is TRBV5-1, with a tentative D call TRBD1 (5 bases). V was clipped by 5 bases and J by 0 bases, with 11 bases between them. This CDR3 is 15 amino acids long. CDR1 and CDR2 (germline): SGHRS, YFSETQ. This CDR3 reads CASSLDMPNTGELFF. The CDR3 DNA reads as TGCGCCAGCAGTCTGGACATGCCGAACACCGGGGAGCTGTTTTTT. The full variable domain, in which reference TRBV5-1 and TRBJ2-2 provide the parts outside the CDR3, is KAGVTQTPRYLIKTRGQQVTLSCSPISGHRSVSWYQQTPGQGLQFLFEYFSETQRNKGNFPGRFSGRQFSNSRSEMNVSTLELGDSALYLCASSLDMPNTGELFFGEGSRLTVL.

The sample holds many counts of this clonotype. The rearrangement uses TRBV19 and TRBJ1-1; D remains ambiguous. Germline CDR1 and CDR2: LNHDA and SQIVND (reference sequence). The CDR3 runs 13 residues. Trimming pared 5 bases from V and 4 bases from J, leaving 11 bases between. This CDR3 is CASSYAGGTEAFF. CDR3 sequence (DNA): TGTGCCAGTAGTTACGCAGGAGGCACTGAAGCTTTCTTT.

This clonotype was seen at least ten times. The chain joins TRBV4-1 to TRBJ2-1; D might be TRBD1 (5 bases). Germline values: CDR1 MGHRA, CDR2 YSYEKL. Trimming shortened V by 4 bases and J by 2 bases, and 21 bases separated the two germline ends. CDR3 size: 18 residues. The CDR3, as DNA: TGCGCCAGCAGCCGATCCCCCGAGAGTCAACAGGCCTACAATGAGCAGTTCTTC. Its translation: CASSRSPESQQAYNEQFF.

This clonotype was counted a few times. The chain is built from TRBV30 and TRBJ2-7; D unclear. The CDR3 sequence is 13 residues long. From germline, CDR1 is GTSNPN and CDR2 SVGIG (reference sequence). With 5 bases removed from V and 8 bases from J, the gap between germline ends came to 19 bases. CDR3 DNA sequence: TGTGCCTGGGGCCGGAGCAGGTCGCGTAAGCAGTACTTC. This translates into CAWGRSRSRKQYF.

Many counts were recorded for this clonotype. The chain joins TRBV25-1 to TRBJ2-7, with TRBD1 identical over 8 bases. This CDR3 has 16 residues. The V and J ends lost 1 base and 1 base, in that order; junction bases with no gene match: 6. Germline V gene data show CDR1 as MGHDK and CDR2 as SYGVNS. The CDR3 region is CASSESGTGGSYEQYF. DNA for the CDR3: TGTGCCAGCAGTGAATCCGGGACAGGAGGGTCCTACGAGCAGTACTTC.

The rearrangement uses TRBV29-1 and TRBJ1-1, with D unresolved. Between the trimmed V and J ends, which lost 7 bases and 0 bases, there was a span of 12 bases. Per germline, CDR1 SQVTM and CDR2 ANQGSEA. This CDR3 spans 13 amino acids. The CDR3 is CSAFAQLNTEAFF. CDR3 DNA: TGCAGCGCCTTTGCACAGTTGAACACTGAAGCTTTCTTT.

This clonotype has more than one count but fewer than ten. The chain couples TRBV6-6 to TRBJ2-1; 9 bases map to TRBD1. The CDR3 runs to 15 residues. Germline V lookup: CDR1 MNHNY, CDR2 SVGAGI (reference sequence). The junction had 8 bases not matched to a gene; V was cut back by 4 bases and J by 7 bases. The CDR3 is CASSWPGQGINEQFF. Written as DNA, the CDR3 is TGTGCCAGCAGTTGGCCGGGACAGGGAATAAATGAGCAGTTCTTC.

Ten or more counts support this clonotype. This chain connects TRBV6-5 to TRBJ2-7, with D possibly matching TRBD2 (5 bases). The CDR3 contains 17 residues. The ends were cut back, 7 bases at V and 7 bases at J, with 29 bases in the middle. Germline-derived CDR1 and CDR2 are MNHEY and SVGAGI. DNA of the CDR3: TGTGCCAGCACTCACCTCCCTCCAACAAGGAGGCGGTGGGAGCAGTACGTC. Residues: CASTHLPPTRRRWEQYV.

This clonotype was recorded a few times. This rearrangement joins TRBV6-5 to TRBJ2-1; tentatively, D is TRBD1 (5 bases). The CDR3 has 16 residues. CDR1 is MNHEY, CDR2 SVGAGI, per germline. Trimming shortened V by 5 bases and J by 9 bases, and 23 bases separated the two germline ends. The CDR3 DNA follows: TGTGCCAGCAGTCAGACCCGCTGGGGCGGTTACGGTGAGCAGTTCTTC. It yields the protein CASSQTRWGGYGEQFF.

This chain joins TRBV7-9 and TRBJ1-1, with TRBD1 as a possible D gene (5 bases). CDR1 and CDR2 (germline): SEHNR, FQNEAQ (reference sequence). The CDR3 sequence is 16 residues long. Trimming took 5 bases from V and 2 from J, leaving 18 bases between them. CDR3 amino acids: CASSAKFSQDNTEAFF. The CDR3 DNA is TGTGCCAGCAGCGCAAAGTTTTCACAGGACAACACTGAAGCTTTCTTT.

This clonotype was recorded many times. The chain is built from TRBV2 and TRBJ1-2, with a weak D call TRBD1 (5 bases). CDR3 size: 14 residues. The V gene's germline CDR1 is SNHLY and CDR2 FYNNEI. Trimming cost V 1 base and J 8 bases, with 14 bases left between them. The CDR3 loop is CASSEDSGRGGYTF. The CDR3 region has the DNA TGTGCCAGCAGTGAAGACTCGGGACGAGGGGGCTACACCTTC.